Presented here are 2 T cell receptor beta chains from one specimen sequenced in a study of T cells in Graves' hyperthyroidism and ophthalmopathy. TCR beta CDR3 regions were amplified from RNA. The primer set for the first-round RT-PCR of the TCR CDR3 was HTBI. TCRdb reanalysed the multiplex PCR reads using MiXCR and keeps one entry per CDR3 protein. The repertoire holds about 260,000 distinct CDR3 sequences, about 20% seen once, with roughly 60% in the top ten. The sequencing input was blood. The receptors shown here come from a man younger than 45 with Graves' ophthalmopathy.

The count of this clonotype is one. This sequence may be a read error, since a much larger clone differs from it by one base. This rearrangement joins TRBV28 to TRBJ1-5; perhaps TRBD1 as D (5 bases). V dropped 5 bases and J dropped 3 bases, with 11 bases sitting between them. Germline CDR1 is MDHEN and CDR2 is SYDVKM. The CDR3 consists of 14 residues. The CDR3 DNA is TGTGCCAGCAGTCCAGCAGGGAACAATCAGCCCCAGCATTTT. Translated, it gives CASSPAGNNQPQHF. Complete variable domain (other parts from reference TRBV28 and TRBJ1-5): DVKVTQSSRYLVKRTGEKVFLECVQDMDHENMFWYRQDPGLGLRLIYFSYDVKMKEKGDIPEGYSVSREKKERFSLILESASTNQTSMYLCASSPAGNNQPQHFGDGTRLSIL.

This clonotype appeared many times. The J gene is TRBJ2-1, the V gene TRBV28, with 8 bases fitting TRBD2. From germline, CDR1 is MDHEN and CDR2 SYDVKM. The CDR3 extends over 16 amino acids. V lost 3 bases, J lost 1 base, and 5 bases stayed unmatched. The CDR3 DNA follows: TGTGCCAGCAGTTTTTGGGGCGGGGGGTCCTACAATGAGCAGTTCTTC. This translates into CASSFWGGGSYNEQFF.